These 17 T cell receptor beta chains share one sample of origin, sequenced in a study of blood T cell repertoires in COVID-19 (TCRdb year 2020). Receptor libraries were prepared by the immunoSEQ multiplex PCR assay. The clones in this table, taken by TCRdb from immuneACCESS, are in-frame only. Not every clone is retained; where verified, under half of the shortfall comes from an unresolved V gene, and the cause of the rest is unknown. The sample data list about 200,000 clones, and around 83% of these were observed just once. The ten largest clones take up over 10% of the sample. The sample consisted of peripheral blood. Receptor source: a human donor in a cohort sampled during active COVID-19.

This chain links TRBV5-4 with TRBJ1-3; 7 positions agree with TRBD1. Germline CDR1 reads SGHNT; CDR2 reads YYREEE (reference sequence). Losses at the gene ends were 10 bases for V and 4 bases for J; bases not matched to a gene: 11. The length of the CDR3 is 14 residues. DNA of the CDR3: TGTGCCGGATCAACTACAGGGGCCGGAAACACCATATATTTT. Translating gives CAGSTTGAGNTIYF. The variable domain in full, with the rest retrieved from reference TRBV5-4 and TRBJ1-3, is ETGVTQSPTHLIKTRGQQVTLRCSSQSGHNTVSWYQQALGQGPQFIFQYYREEENGRGNFPPRFSGLQFPNYSSELNVNALELDDSALYLCAGSTTGAGNTIYFGEGSWLTVV.

Points on this clone: Other DNA variants within this sample encode the same CDR3. The chain has TRBV4-1 and TRBJ2-3; weak D call: TRBD2 (6 bases). Germline V CDR1 and CDR2: MGHRA, YSYEKL. V lost 1 base and J 0 bases, leaving 8 bases between the germline ends. There are 15 residues in the CDR3. The CDR3 nucleotides read TGCGCCAGCAGCCAAGCAGGGACTAGCACAGATACGCAGTATTTT. Translating it yields CASSQAGTSTDTQYF.

The chain recombines TRBV6-2 or TRBV6-3 with TRBJ1-5; the D gene is possibly TRBD1 (5 bases). Germline V CDR1 and CDR2: MNHEY, SVGEGT. The CDR3 is made up of 13 amino acids. V lost 5 bases and J lost 5, with 10 bases in between. The CDR3 bases are TGTGCCAGCAGTCATCGGGGGGATCAGCCCCAGCATTTT. Translated: CASSHRGDQPQHF.

This clone came up a few times. The J gene is TRBJ2-7, the V gene TRBV6-5; 11 bases are shared with TRBD2. V was clipped by 5 bases and J by 0 bases; unmatched bases: 3. The CDR3 totals 15 residues. CDR1 is MNHEY and CDR2 is SVGAGI in the germline V gene. The CDR3: CASSLLAGASYEQYF. In nucleotides, the CDR3 is TGTGCCAGCAGTCTACTAGCGGGAGCCTCCTACGAGCAGTACTTC.

The chain uses TRBV10-3 and TRBJ1-3, with a tentative D call TRBD1 (5 bases). The germline gives CDR1 ENHRY, CDR2 SYGVKD. Trimming pared 0 bases from V and 4 bases from J, leaving 10 bases between. The CDR3 extends over 15 amino acids. The CDR3 loop reads CAISESQGLGNTIYF. CDR3 nucleotide sequence: TGTGCCATCAGTGAGTCGCAGGGTCTCGGAAACACCATATATTTT.

The chain couples TRBV27 to TRBJ2-7; possible D gene TRBD1, 5 bases. The CDR3 runs 15 residues. Trimming left V 7 bases short and J 0 bases short, with 16 bases between. Germline values: CDR1 MNHEY, CDR2 SMNVEV (reference sequence). CDR3 sequence: CASKARQSHSYEQYF. DNA of the CDR3: TGTGCCAGCAAAGCTCGACAGAGTCACTCCTACGAGCAGTACTTC.

This chain links TRBV28 with TRBJ2-2; D may be TRBD1 (6 bases). There are 15 residues in the CDR3. V was pared by 2 bases and J by 4 bases, with 11 bases between. The germline CDR1 and CDR2 sequences are MDHEN and SYDVKM. CDR3 region: CASSLTTGSTGELFF. The CDR3 DNA sequence: TGTGCCAGCAGTTTAACTACAGGGTCCACCGGGGAGCTGTTTTTT.

J is TRBJ2-1 and V is TRBV3-1 (or the pseudogene TRBV3-2), with TRBD2 matching over 8 bases. CDR3 length: 16 amino acids. From germline, CDR1 is LGHDT and CDR2 YNNKEL (reference sequence). J was trimmed by 3 bases and V by 4 bases; bases with no gene match: 8. DNA for the CDR3: TGTGCCAGCAGCCCAAGCGGGAGAGGTGACTACAATGAGCAGTTCTTC. Translation: CASSPSGRGDYNEQFF.

The V gene is TRBV10-3, the J gene TRBJ1-1; perhaps TRBD1 as D (6 bases). V was pared by 8 bases and J by 3 bases, with 13 bases between. Germline V gene sequence: CDR1 ENHRY, CDR2 SYGVKD. The CDR3 consists of 13 residues. The CDR3 sequence: CAIGQDSYTEAFF. CDR3 nucleotide sequence: TGTGCCATCGGCCAGGACAGTTACACTGAAGCTTTCTTT.

The chain has TRBV6-6 and TRBJ1-2; 10 bases are a match to TRBD1. There are 16 residues in the CDR3. V lost 5 bases to trimming and J lost 0 bases; unmatched junction nucleotides: 6. Germline V CDR1 and CDR2: MNHNY, SVGAGI (reference sequence). CDR3 sequence reads: CASSLRTGGSNYGYTF. CDR3 sequence (DNA): TGTGCCAGCAGTCTAAGGACAGGGGGGTCTAACTATGGCTACACCTTC.

CDR3 residues: CASSRGEKLFF. The CDR3 DNA follows: TGTGCCAGCAGCAGGGGGGAAAAACTGTTTTTT. The V call is TRBV25-1, the J call TRBJ1-4; 7 bases map to TRBD1. V lost 6 bases and J lost 8; bases outside the gene matches: 0. Germline V gives CDR1 MGHDK, CDR2 SYGVNS. There are 11 residues in the CDR3.

The V call is TRBV3-1 (or the pseudogene TRBV3-2), the J call TRBJ2-1, with a tentative D call TRBD2 (6 bases). Between the trimmed V and J ends, which lost 11 bases and 4 bases, there was a span of 24 bases. Per germline, CDR1 LGHDT and CDR2 YNNKEL (reference sequence). This CDR3 is built from 16 residues. CDR3: CAPPYGSVKIYNEQFF. Here the CDR3 DNA reads TGTGCCCCCCCCTACGGGAGTGTAAAGATTTACAATGAGCAGTTCTTC.

The genes are TRBV5-1 and TRBJ2-2, with TRBD2 matching over 9 bases. CDR1 is SGHRS, CDR2 YFSETQ, per germline. CDR3 length equals 16 residues. V gave up 0 bases and J gave up 1 base; unmatched junction bases: 1. Here the CDR3 DNA reads TGCGCCAGCAGCTTGGTAGCGGGAGAGAACACCGGGGAGCTGTTTTTT. This sequence encodes CASSLVAGENTGELFF.

This chain connects TRBV19 to TRBJ2-7; 9 positions agree with TRBD1. Germline V CDR1 and CDR2: LNHDA, SQIVND (reference sequence). The length of the CDR3 is 14 residues. Unmatched junction bases numbered 5, after V lost 7 bases and J lost 1 base. In nucleotides, the CDR3 is TGTGCCAGTAAAATCGGACAGGGGTCCTACGAGCAGTACTTC. Its translation is CASKIGQGSYEQYF.

The rearrangement uses TRBV5-1 and TRBJ1-4, with D perhaps TRBD1 (6 bases). Germline loops: CDR1 SGHRS, CDR2 YFSETQ. CDR3 size: 17 residues. V was shortened by 4 bases and J by 0 bases, with 16 bases between the two germline ends. CDR3 amino acids: CASSPTGSLATNEKLFF. CDR3 nucleotide sequence: TGCGCCAGCAGCCCAACAGGGTCCCTCGCAACTAATGAAAAACTGTTTTTT. Complete variable domain (other parts from reference TRBV5-1 and TRBJ1-4): KAGVTQTPRYLIKTRGQQVTLSCSPISGHRSVSWYQQTPGQGLQFLFEYFSETQRNKGNFPGRFSGRQFSNSRSEMNVSTLELGDSALYLCASSPTGSLATNEKLFFGSGTQLSVL.

This clone was counted only a few times. The chain carries TRBV6-4 and TRBJ1-1, with D uncertain. CDR3 length: 13 residues. V lost 5 bases, J lost 8 bases, and 15 bases lay in between. Germline V gene lookup returns CDR1 MRHNA and CDR2 SNTAGT. The CDR3 spells CASSSIPGTEAFF. CDR3 sequence (DNA): TGTGCCAGCAGTAGTATCCCTGGCACGGAAGCTTTCTTT.

DNA for the CDR3: TGTGCCAGCAGCGCTCAGCGGGGTAGCACAGATACGCAGTATTTT. Encoded protein: CASSAQRGSTDTQYF. The J gene is TRBJ2-3, the V gene TRBV28; the match to TRBD2 covers 7 bases. This CDR3 contains 15 residues. In germline, CDR1 is MDHEN, CDR2 SYDVKM. The V gene end was trimmed by 6 bases and the J gene end by 0 bases; junction bases not matched to a gene: 6.